This T cell receptor beta chain appears in the sequencing data of a study of T cells in Graves' hyperthyroidism and ophthalmopathy. General observations from the study: A model built on 13 V-J features separated ophthalmopathy from stable hyperthyroidism. Progression to ophthalmopathy was predicted a median of roughly seven months early. Blood shared most expanded thyroid clonotypes above 0.001.

This clonotype has ten or more counts. The antigen remains undetermined. Researchers took RNA transcripts and amplified the TCR beta CDR3 regions from them. HTBI primers were employed in a first-round RT-PCR of the TCR CDR3. One entry per CDR3 protein results from TCRdb running MiXCR on the multiplex PCR reads. This table has more than 300,000 distinct CDR3 sequences, around 18% appearing once. On the basis of clinical symptoms, serum thyroxine and TRAb, thyroid ultrasound and orbital computed tomography, diagnoses were made. Material: blood. This clonotype originated in a man aged 18 to 29 with Graves' ophthalmopathy.

The CDR3 reads CASSSGTGDIGELFF. CDR3 bases: TGCGCCAGCAGCTCCGGGACAGGGGATATCGGGGAGCTGTTTTTT. This chain links TRBV5-1 with TRBJ2-2; TRBD1 matches 10 bases. V was pared by 3 bases and J by 7 bases, with 6 bases of the junction left unmatched. CDR3 size: 15 residues. Per the germline V gene, CDR1 is SGHRS and CDR2 is YFSETQ.